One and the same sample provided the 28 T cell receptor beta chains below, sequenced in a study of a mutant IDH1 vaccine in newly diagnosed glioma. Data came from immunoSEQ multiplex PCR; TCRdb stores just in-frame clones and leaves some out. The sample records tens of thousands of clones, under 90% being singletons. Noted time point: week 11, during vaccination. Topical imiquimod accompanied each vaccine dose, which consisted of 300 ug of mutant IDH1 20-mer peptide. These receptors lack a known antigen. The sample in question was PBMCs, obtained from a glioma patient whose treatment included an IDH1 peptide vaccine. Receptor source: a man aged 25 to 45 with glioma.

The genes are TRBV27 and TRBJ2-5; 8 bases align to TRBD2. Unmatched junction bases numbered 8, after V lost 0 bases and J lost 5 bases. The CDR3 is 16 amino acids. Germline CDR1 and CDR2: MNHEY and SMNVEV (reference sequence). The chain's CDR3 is CASSLSGIAGPETQYF. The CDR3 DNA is TGTGCCAGCAGTTTATCGGGGATAGCGGGACCGGAGACCCAGTACTTC.

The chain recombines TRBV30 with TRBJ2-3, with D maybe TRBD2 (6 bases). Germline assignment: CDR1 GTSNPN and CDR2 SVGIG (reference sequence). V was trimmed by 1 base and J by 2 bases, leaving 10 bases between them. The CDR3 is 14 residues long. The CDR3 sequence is CAWSEGGATDTQYF. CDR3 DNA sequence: TGTGCCTGGAGTGAGGGCGGGGCCACAGATACGCAGTATTTT.

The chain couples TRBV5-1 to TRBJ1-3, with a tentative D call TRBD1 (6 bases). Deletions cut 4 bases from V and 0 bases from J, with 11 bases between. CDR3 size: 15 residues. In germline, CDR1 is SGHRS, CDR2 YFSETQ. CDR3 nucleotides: TGCGCCAGCAGCGCAGGACAGAGCTCTGGAAACACCATATATTTT. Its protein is CASSAGQSSGNTIYF. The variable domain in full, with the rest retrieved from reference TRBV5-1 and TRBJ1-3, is KAGVTQTPRYLIKTRGQQVTLSCSPISGHRSVSWYQQTPGQGLQFLFEYFSETQRNKGNFPGRFSGRQFSNSRSEMNVSTLELGDSALYLCASSAGQSSGNTIYFGEGSWLTVV.

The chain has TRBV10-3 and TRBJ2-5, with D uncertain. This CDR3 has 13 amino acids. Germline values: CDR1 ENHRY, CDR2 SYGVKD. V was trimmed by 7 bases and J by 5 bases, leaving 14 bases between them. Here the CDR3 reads CAIKGGAAETQYF. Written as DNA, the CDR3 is TGTGCCATCAAGGGCGGAGCCGCGGAGACCCAGTACTTC.

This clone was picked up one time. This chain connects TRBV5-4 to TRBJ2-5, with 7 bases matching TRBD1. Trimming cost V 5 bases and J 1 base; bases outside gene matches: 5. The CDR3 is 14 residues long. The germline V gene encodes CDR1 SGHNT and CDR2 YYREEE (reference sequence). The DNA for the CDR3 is TGTGCCAGCAGATCGGACAGGTCCCAAGAGACCCAGTACTTC. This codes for CASRSDRSQETQYF.

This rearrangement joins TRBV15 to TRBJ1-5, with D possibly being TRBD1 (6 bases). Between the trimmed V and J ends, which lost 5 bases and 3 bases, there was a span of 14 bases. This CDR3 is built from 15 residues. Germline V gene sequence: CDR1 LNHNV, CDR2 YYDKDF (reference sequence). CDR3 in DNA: TGTGCCACCAGCCGGGACACGACTTTCAATCAGCCCCAGCATTTT. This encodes CATSRDTTFNQPQHF.

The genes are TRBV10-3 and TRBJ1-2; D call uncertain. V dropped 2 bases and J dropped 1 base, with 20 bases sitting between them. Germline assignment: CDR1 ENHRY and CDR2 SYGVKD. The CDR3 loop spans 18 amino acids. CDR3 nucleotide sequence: TGTGCCATCAGTGAGCCCATAGGAGACCGAAACTTTAACTATGGCTACACCTTC. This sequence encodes CAISEPIGDRNFNYGYTF.

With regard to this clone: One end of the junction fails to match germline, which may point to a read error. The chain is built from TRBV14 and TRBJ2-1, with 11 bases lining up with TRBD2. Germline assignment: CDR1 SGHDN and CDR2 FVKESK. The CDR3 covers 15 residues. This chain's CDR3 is CASSLAGGSHNEQFF. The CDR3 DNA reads TGTGCCAGCAGTCTAGCGGGGGGCTCCCACAATGAGCAGTTCTTC.

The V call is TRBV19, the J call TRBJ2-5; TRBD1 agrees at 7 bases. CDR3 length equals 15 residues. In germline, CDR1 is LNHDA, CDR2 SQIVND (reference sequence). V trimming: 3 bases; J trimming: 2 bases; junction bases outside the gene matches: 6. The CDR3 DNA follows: TGTGCCAGTAGTATTTACGTGACAGGGCAAGAGACCCAGTACTTC. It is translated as CASSIYVTGQETQYF.

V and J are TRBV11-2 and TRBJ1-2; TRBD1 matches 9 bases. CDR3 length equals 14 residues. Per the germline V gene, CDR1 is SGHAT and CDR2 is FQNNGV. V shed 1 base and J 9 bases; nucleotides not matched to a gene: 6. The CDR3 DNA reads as TGTGCCAGCAGCTTAGGCCTGGACAGGGGAAGCTACACCTTC. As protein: CASSLGLDRGSYTF.

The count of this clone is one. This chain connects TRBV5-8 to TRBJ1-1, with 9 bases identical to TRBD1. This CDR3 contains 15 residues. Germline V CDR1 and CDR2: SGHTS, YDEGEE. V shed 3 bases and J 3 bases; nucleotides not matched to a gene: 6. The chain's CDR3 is CASSWHRGQDTEAFF. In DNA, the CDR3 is TGTGCCAGCAGCTGGCACAGGGGGCAGGACACTGAAGCTTTCTTT.

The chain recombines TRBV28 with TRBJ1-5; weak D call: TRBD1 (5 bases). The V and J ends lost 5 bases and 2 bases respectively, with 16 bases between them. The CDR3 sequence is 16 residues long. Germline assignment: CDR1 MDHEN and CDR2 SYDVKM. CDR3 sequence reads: CASSLRGEMGNQPQHF. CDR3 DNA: TGTGCCAGCAGTCTCCGGGGGGAAATGGGCAATCAGCCCCAGCATTTT.

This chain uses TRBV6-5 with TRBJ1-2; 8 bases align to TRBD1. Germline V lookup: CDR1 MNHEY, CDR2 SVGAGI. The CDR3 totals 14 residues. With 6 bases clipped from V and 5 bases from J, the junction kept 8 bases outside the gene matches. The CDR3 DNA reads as TGTGCCAGCAGGGAGGACAGGGATAATTATGGCTACACCTTC. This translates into CASREDRDNYGYTF.

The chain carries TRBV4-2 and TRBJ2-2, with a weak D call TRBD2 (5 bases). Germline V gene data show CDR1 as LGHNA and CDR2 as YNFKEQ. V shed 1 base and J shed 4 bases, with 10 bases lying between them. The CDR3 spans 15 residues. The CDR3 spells CASSQVLGITGELFF. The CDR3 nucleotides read TGTGCCAGCAGCCAAGTACTAGGGATCACCGGGGAGCTGTTTTTT.

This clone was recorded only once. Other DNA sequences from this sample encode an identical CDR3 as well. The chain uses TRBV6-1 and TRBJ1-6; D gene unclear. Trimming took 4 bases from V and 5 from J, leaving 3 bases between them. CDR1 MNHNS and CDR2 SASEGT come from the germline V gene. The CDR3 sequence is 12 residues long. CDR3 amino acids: CASSGDNSPLHF. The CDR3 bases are TGTGCCAGCAGTGGGGATAATTCACCCCTCCACTTT.

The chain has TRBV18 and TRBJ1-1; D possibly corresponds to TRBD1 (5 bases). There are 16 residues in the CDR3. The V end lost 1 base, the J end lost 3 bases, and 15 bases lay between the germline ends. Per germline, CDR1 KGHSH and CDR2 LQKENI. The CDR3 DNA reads TGTGCCAGCTCACCACAATCCGGCAGGGCTTACACTGAAGCTTTCTTT. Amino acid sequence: CASSPQSGRAYTEAFF.

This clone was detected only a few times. The CDR3 loop reads CASSVAAEDQPQHF. The CDR3 DNA follows: TGTGCCAGCAGCGTAGCGGCGGAGGATCAGCCCCAGCATTTT. This chain joins TRBV9 and TRBJ1-5; no reliable D call. CDR1 and CDR2 (germline): SGDLS, YYNGEE. V lost 0 bases to trimming and J lost 5 bases, with 9 bases between them. There are 14 residues in the CDR3.

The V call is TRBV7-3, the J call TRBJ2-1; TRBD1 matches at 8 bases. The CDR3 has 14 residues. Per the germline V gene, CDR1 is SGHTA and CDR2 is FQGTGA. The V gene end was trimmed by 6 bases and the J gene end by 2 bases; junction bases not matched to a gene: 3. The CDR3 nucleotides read TGTGCCAGCAGACAGGGGGGCCCCTACAATGAGCAGTTCTTC. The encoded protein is CASRQGGPYNEQFF.

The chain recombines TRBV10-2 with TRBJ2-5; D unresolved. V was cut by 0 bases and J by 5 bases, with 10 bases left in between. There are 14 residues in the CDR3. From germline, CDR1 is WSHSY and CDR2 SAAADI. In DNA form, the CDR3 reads TGCGCCAGCAGTGAGTCGTCCTTATTCGAGACCCAGTACTTC. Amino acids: CASSESSLFETQYF.

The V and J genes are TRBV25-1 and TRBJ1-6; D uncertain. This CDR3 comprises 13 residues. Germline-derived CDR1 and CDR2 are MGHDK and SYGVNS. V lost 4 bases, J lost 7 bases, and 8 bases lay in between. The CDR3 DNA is TGTGCCAGCAGTGGGCACCCAAATTCACCCCTCCACTTT. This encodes CASSGHPNSPLHF. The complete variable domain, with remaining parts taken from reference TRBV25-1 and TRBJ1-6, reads EADIYQTPRYLVIGTGKKITLECSQTMGHDKMYWYQQDPGMELHLIHYSYGVNSTEKGDLSSESTVSRIRTEHFPLTLESARPSHTSQYLCASSGHPNSPLHFGNGTRLTVT.

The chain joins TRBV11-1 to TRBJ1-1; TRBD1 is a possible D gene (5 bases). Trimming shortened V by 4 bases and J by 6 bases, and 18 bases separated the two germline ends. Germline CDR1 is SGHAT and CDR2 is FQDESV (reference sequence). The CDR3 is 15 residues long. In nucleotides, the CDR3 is TGTGCCAGCAGCTCTCGGGGGGGGACGGGCGCTGAAGCTTTCTTT. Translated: CASSSRGGTGAEAFF.

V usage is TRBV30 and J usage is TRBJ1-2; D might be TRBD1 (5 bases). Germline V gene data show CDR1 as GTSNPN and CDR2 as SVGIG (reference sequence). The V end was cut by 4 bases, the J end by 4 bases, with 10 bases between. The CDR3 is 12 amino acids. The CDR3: CAWKQGGYGYTF. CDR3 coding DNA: TGTGCCTGGAAGCAGGGTGGCTATGGCTACACCTTC.

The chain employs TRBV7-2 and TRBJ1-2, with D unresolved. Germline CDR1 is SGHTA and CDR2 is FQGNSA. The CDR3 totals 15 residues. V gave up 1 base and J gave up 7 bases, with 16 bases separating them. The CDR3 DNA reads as TGTGCCAGCAGCTTAGAAGGTTCTAGATGGGGTGGCTACACCTTC. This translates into CASSLEGSRWGGYTF.

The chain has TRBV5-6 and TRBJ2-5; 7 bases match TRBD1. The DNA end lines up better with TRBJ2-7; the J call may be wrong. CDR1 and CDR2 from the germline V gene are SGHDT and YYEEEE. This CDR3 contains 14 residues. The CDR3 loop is CASSLRQGSYEQYF. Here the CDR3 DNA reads TGTGCCAGCAGCCTACGACAGGGCTCCTACGAGCAGTACTTC.

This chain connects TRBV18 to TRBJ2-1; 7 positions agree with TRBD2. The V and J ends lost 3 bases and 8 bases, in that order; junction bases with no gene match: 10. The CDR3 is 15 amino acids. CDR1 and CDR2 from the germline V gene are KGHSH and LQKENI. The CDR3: CASSPWGSRGDEQFF. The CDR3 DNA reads TGTGCCAGCTCACCGTGGGGTAGCCGGGGGGATGAGCAGTTCTTC. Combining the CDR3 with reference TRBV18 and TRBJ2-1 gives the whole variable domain NAGVMQNPRHLVRRRGQEARLRCSPMKGHSHVYWYRQLPEEGLKFMVYLQKENIIDESGMPKERFSAEFPKEGPSILRIQQVVRGDSAAYFCASSPWGSRGDEQFFGPGTRLTVL.

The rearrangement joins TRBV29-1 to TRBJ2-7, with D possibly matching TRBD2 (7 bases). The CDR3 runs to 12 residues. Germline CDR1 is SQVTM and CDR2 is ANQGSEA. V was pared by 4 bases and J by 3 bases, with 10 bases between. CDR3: CSVVRGGYEQYF. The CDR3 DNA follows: TGCAGCGTTGTTAGGGGGGGCTACGAGCAGTACTTC.

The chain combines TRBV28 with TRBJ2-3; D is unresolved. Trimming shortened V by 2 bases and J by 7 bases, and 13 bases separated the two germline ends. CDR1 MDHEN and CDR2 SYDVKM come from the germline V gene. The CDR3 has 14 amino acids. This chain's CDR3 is CASSLHPALNTQYF. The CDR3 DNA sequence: TGTGCCAGCAGTTTACATCCAGCCTTAAATACGCAGTATTTT. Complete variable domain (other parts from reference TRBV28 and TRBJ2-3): DVKVTQSSRYLVKRTGEKVFLECVQDMDHENMFWYRQDPGLGLRLIYFSYDVKMKEKGDIPEGYSVSREKKERFSLILESASTNQTSMYLCASSLHPALNTQYFGPGTRLTVL.

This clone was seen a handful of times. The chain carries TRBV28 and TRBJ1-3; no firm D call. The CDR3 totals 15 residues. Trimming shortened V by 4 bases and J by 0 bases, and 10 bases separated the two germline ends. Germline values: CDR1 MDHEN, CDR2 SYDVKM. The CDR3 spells CASSSTRYSGNTIYF. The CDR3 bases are TGTGCCAGCAGTTCTACCAGATACTCTGGAAACACCATATATTTT.